The present T cell receptor beta chain was sequenced within a study of CD8 T cells in ankylosing spondylitis. Germline V gives CDR1 MGHRA, CDR2 YSYEKL. This CDR3 comprises 19 residues. Trimming stripped 1 base from V and 5 bases from J, with 24 bases between. TCRdb independently ran MiXCR on the 5' RACE reads; one entry per CDR3 protein. The sample consists of around 220,000 distinct CDR3 sequences, 18% of them appearing once. Study-level points and caveats: Within ankylosing spondylitis blood, a TCR beta motif made up of seven to nine highly homologous variants appeared to be characteristic.

This clonotype has just a few counts. Its target is not known. This sequence originates from a male donor with ankylosing spondylitis. The gene calls are TRBV4-1 and TRBJ2-1, with D maybe TRBD2 (7 bases). Material: blood, either unsorted or a sorted T cell fraction (not recorded which). The CDR3 sequence: CASSQGRGALIQLNNEQFF. In DNA, the CDR3 is TGCGCCAGCAGCCAAGGCCGGGGGGCCCTCATACAATTAAACAATGAGCAGTTCTTC.